Sequencing of this TCR beta chain was carried out in a study of Graves' ophthalmopathy and Graves' hyperthyroidism. Whole-study findings and limits: Among expanded thyroid clonotypes above 0.001 frequency, most also occurred in blood.

Ophthalmopathy donors' eye disease showed moderate-to-severe activity, CAS of at least 3, NOSPECS of at least 4 and duration under 3 months. Other autoimmune disease, uncontrolled infection, pregnancy and lactation led to exclusion. Isolation of PBMCs was performed using roughly 10 ml of fresh peripheral blood. The CDR3 sequence is 15 residues long. The germline gives CDR1 SEHNR, CDR2 FQNEAQ (reference sequence). Trimming at V came to 0 bases and at J to 2 bases, leaving 0 bases not matched to a gene. For repertoire sequencing, the TCR beta CDR3 regions were amplified from RNA transcripts. RT-PCR with HTBI primers came first, then second-round multiplex PCR. TCRdb reprocessed the multiplex PCR reads via MiXCR and lists one record per CDR3 protein. The data show 500,000 to 800,000 distinct CDR3 sequences, with about two fifths seen just once and more than 2.5% held by the top ten. This clonotype has a count of ten or more. Its antigen is still unknown.

The sequence derives from an adult man with Graves' ophthalmopathy. The V and J genes are TRBV7-9 and TRBJ1-5; TRBD1 matches at 8 bases. The material sequenced was peripheral blood. The CDR3 DNA reads as TGTGCCAGCAGCTTAGCACAGGGGGGCAATCAGCCCCAGCATTTT. This codes for CASSLAQGGNQPQHF.